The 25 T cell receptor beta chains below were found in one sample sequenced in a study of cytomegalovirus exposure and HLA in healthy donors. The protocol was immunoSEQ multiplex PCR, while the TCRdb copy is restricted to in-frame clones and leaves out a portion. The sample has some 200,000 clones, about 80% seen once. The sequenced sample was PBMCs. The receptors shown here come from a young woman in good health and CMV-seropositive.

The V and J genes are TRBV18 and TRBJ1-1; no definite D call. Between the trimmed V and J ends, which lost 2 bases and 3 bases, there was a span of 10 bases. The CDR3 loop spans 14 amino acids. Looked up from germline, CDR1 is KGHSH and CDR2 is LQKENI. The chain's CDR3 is CASSPSGSHTEAFF. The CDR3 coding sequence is TGTGCCAGCTCACCATCGGGGTCGCACACTGAAGCTTTCTTT.

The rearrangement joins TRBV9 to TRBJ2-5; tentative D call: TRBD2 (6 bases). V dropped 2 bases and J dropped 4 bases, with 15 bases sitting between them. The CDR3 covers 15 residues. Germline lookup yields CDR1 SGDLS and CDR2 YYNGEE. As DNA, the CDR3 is TGTGCCAGCAGCGTCCAAGCTAGCGTCACAGAGACCCAGTACTTC. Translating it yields CASSVQASVTETQYF.

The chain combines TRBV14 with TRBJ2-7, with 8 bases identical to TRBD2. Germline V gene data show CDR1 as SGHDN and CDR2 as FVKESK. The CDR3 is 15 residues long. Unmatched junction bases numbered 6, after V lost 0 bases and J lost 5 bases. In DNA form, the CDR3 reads TGTGCCAGCAGCCAAGACGGCGGGGGGTCCCACGAGCAGTACTTC. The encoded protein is CASSQDGGGSHEQYF.

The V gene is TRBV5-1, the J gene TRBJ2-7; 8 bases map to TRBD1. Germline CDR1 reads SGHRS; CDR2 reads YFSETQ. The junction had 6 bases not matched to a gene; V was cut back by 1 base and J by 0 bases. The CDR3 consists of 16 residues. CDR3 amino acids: CASSLSVGTGSYEQYF. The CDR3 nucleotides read TGCGCCAGCAGCTTGAGTGTAGGGACAGGCTCCTACGAGCAGTACTTC.

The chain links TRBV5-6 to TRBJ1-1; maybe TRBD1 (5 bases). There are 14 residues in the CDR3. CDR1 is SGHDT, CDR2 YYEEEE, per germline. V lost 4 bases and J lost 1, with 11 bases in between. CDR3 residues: CASSAPGGNTEAFF. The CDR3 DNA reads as TGTGCCAGCAGCGCGCCCGGGGGGAACACTGAAGCTTTCTTT.

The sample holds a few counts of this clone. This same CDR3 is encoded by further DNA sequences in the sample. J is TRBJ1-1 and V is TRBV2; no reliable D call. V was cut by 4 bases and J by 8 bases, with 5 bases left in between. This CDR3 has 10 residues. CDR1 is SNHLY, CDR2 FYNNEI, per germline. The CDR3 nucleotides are TGTGCCAGCAGTGGCAGGGAAGCTTTCTTT. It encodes CASSGREAFF.

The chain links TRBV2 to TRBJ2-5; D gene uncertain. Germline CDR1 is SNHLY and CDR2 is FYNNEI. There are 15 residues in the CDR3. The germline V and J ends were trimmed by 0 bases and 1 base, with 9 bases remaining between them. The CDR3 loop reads CASSEARGFQETQYF. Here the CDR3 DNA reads TGTGCCAGCAGTGAAGCGCGAGGTTTCCAAGAGACCCAGTACTTC.

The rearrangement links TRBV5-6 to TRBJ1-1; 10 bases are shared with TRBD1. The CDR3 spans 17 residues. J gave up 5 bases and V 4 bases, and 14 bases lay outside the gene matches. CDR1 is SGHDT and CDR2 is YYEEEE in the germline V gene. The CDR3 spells CASSLRQGAIMGTEAFF. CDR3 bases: TGTGCCAGCAGCCTACGACAGGGGGCTATCATGGGTACTGAAGCTTTCTTT.

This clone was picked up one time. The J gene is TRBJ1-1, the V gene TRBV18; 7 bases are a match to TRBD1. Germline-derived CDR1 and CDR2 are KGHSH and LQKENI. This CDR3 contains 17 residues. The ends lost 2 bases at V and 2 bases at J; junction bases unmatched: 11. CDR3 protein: CASSPSLAGTANTEAFF. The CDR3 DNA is TGTGCCAGCTCACCAAGTCTGGCGGGGACAGCTAACACTGAAGCTTTCTTT.

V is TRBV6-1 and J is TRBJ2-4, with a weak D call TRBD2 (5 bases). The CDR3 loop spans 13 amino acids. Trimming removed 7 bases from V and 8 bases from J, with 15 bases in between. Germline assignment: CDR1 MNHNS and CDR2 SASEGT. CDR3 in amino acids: CASTDGERDIQYF. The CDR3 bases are TGTGCCAGCACCGACGGGGAGAGGGACATTCAGTACTTC.

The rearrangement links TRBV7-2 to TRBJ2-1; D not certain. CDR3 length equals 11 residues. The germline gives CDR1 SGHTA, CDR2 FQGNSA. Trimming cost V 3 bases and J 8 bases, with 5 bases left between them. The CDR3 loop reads CASSLFDEQFF. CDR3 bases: TGTGCCAGCAGCTTGTTCGATGAGCAGTTCTTC.

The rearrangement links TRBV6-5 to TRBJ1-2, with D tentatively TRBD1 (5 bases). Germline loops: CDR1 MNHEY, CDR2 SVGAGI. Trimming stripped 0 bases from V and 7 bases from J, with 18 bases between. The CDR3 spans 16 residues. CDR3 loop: CASSYSNSGGDRGYTF. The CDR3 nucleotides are TGTGCCAGCAGTTACTCGAACTCTGGAGGGGATCGTGGCTACACCTTC.

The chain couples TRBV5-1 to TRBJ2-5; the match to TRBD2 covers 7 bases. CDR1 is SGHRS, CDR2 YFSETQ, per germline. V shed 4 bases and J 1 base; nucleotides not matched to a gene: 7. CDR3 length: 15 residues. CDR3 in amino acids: CASSVSGGPQETQYF. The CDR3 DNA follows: TGCGCCAGCAGCGTGTCGGGGGGACCCCAAGAGACCCAGTACTTC.

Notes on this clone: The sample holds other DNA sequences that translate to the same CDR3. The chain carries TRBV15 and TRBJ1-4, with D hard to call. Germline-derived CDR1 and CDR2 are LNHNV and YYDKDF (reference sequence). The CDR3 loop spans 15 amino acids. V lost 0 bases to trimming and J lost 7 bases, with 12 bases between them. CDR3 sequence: CATSRDRRSGEKLFF. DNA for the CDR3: TGTGCCACCAGCAGAGATCGGCGGTCGGGTGAAAAACTGTTTTTT. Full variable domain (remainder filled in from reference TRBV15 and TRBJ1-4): DAMVIQNPRYQVTQFGKPVTLSCSQTLNHNVMYWYQQKSSQAPKLLFHYYDKDFNNEADTPDNFQSRRPNTSFCFLDIRSPGLGDTAMYLCATSRDRRSGEKLFFGSGTQLSVL.

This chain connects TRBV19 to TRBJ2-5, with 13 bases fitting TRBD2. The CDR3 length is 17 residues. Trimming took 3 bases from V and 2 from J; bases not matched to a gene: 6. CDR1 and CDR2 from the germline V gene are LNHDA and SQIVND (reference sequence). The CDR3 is CASSMMGLAGFQETQYF. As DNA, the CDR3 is TGTGCCAGTAGTATGATGGGACTAGCGGGGTTTCAAGAGACCCAGTACTTC.

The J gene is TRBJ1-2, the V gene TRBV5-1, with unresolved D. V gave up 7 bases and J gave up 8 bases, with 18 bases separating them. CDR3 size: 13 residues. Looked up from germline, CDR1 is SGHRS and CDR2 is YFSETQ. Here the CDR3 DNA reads TGCGCCAGCGGTCCGGGAGGAACTGCAGGCTACACCTTC. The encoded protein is CASGPGGTAGYTF.

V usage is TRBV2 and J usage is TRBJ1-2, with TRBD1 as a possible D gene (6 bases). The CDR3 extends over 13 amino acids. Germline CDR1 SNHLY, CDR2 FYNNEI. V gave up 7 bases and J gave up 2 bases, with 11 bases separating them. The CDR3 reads CASKNRENYGYTF. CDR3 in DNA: TGTGCCAGCAAAAACAGGGAAAACTATGGCTACACCTTC. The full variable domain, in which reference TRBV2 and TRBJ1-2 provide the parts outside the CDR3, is EPEVTQTPSHQVTQMGQEVILRCVPISNHLYFYWYRQILGQKVEFLVSFYNNEISEKSEIFDDQFSVERPDGSNFTLKIRSTKLEDSAMYFCASKNRENYGYTFGSGTRLTVV.

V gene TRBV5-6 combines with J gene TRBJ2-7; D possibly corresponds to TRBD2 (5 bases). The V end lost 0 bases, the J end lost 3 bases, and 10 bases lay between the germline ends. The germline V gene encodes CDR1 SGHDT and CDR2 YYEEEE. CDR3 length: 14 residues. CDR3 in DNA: TGTGCCAGCAGCTTGGGAGGGCCAATCTACGAGCAGTACTTC. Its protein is CASSLGGPIYEQYF.

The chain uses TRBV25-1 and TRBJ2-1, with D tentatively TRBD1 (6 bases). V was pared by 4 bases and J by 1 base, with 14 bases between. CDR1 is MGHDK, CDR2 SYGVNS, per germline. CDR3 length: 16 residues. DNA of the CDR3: TGTGCCAGCAGTGCCCAGGCAGGGGTATCCTACAATGAGCAGTTCTTC. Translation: CASSAQAGVSYNEQFF.

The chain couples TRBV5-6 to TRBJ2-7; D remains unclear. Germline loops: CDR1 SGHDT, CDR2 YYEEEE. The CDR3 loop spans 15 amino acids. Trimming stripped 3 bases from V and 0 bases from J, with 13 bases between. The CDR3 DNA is TGTGCCAGCAGCTCCTGGTCCTTTAGCTCCTACGAGCAGTACTTC. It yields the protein CASSSWSFSSYEQYF.

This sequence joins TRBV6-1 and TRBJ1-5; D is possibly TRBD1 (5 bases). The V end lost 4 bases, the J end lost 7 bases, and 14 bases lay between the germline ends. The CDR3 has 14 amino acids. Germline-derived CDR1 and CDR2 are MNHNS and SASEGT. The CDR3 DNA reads TGTGCCAGCAGTGTAGGTCAGGGTCCCCAGCCCCAGCATTTT. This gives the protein CASSVGQGPQPQHF.

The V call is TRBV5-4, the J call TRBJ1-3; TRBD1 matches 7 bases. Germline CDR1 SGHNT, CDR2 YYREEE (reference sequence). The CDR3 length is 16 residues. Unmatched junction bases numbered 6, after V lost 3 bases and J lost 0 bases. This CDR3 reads CASSSDRLISGNTIYF. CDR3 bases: TGTGCCAGCAGCTCGGACAGGCTCATCTCTGGAAACACCATATATTTT.

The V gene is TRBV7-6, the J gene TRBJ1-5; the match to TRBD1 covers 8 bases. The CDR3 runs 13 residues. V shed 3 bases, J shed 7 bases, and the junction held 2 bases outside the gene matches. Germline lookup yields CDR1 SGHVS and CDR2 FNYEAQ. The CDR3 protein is CASSLTGDQPQHF. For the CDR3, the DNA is TGTGCCAGCAGCTTGACAGGGGACCAGCCCCAGCATTTT.

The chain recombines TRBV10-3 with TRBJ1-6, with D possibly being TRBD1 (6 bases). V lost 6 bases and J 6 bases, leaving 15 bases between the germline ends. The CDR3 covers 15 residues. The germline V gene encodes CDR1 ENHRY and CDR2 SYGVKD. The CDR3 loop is CAISLEGETNSPLHF. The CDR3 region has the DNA TGTGCCATCAGCTTAGAGGGGGAAACTAATTCACCCCTCCACTTT.

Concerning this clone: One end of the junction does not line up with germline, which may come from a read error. The CDR3 DNA reads TGTGCCAGCAGCTTTGGGGGACAGGCGCTCTTT. It is translated as CASSFGGQALF. V and J are TRBV7-7 and TRBJ1-1; TRBD1 matches 8 bases. The germline CDR1 and CDR2 sequences are SSHAT and FNYEAQ (reference sequence). The CDR3 consists of 11 residues.